The 12 T cell receptor beta chains presented below share a single source sample, sequenced in a study of Graves' ophthalmopathy and Graves' hyperthyroidism. Using RNA transcripts, the TCR beta CDR3 regions were amplified. Investigators did first-round RT-PCR with HTBI primers, then second-round multiplex PCR. In TCRdb, the multiplex PCR reads were re-called with MiXCR into one record per CDR3 protein. The profile shows about 620,000 distinct CDR3 sequences, about a fifth of them singletons. Sequencing was performed on peripheral blood. These receptors were obtained from a woman under 30 with stable Graves' hyperthyroidism. Some clones in this sample may be carry-over from other donors' samples.

There are many counts of this clonotype. This chain joins TRBV6-1 and TRBJ1-5, with 7 bases identical to TRBD1. CDR3 length: 14 residues. V shed 3 bases and J 3 bases; nucleotides not matched to a gene: 2. Germline CDR1 reads MNHNS; CDR2 reads SASEGT. As DNA, the CDR3 is TGTGCCAGCAGTGAGGGGACAGACAATCAGCCCCAGCATTTT. It yields the protein CASSEGTDNQPQHF.

This clonotype is a singleton in its sample. V and J are TRBV27 and TRBJ2-2; 11 bases agree with TRBD2. The germline V gene has CDR1 MNHEY and CDR2 SMNVEV (reference sequence). After removal of 6 bases from V and 0 bases from J, the junction contained 3 bases not matched to a gene. CDR3 size: 16 residues. CDR3 sequence (DNA): TGTGCCAGCAGGCTAGCGGGGGGAACGAACACCGGGGAGCTGTTTTTT. Amino acids: CASRLAGGTNTGELFF.

The DNA of the CDR3 is TGCGCCAGCAGCTTTCGGACAGGGGAACTTGGCTACACCTTC. It specifies CASSFRTGELGYTF. The chain recombines TRBV5-1 with TRBJ1-2; 9 nucleotides match TRBD1. Germline V lookup: CDR1 SGHRS, CDR2 YFSETQ. V shed 2 bases and J 7 bases; nucleotides not matched to a gene: 6. The CDR3 sequence is 14 residues long.

Ten or more counts support this clonotype. The gene calls are TRBV7-3 and TRBJ1-1; 7 nucleotides align to TRBD1. The junction had 9 bases not matched to a gene; V was cut back by 6 bases and J by 5 bases. CDR1 and CDR2 from the germline V gene are SGHTA and FQGTGA. The CDR3 sequence is 14 residues long. The CDR3 reads CASSSTGVRTEAFF. The CDR3 region has the DNA TGTGCCAGCAGTTCCACAGGGGTGAGGACTGAAGCTTTCTTT.

This clonotype appeared many times. V gene TRBV6-5 combines with J gene TRBJ1-1; 8 bases are shared with TRBD1. The V segment lost 1 base and the J segment 7 bases; nucleotides outside the gene matches: 8. The CDR3 contains 15 residues. Germline CDR1 is MNHEY and CDR2 is SVGAGI. CDR3 bases: TGTGCCAGCAGTTACTTGGGACAGGATGAGGGTGAAGCTTTCTTT. Encoded protein: CASSYLGQDEGEAFF.

This clonotype was recorded many times. CDR3 in DNA: TGTGCCAGCAGTTTAGGTCCAGGGGGCCAGCAGTACTTC. Its protein product is CASSLGPGGQQYF. This sequence joins TRBV12-3 or TRBV12-4 and TRBJ2-7; TRBD1 aligns across 8 bases. J lost 8 bases, V lost 1 base, and 4 bases had no gene match. This CDR3 is 13 amino acids long.

At least ten counts were recorded for this clonotype. One junction end disagrees with the germline gene, perhaps due to a read error. The genes are TRBV6-1 and TRBJ2-7, with 7 nucleotides matching TRBD2. Germline loops: CDR1 MNHNS, CDR2 SASEGT. The CDR3 contains 13 residues. The CDR3 protein is CASSEGGAGEQCF. In DNA form, the CDR3 reads TGTGCCAGCAGTGAAGGAGGGGCGGGGGAGCAGTGCTTC.

This clonotype was observed at least ten times. The chain uses TRBV9 and TRBJ1-1; no definite D call. Trimming shortened V by 4 bases and J by 4 bases, and 14 bases separated the two germline ends. Germline-derived CDR1 and CDR2 are SGDLS and YYNGEE. The length of the CDR3 is 14 residues. CDR3: CASSPFGSPTEAFF. DNA of the CDR3: TGTGCCAGCAGCCCTTTCGGTTCACCCACTGAAGCTTTCTTT.

This clonotype was detected ten times or more. The chain carries TRBV6-1 and TRBJ1-2, with D uncertain. The CDR3 spans 14 residues. The V end was cut by 3 bases, the J end by 3 bases, with 11 bases between. CDR1 and CDR2 from the germline V gene are MNHNS and SASEGT. In nucleotides, the CDR3 is TGTGCCAGCAGTGATGATACAGCCTACTATGGCTACACCTTC. Its translation is CASSDDTAYYGYTF.

This chain links TRBV12-3 or TRBV12-4 with TRBJ2-7; TRBD1 agrees at 7 bases. This CDR3 has 15 amino acids. V shed 5 bases, J shed 1 base, and the junction held 8 bases outside the gene matches. The CDR3 bases are TGTGCCAGCAGTCCCCGACAGGGCCGATCCTACGAGCAGTACTTC. Residues: CASSPRQGRSYEQYF.

This chain joins TRBV2 and TRBJ2-1; TRBD1 is a possible D gene (5 bases). V was clipped by 6 bases and J by 2 bases, with 11 bases between them. The CDR3 loop spans 14 amino acids. Germline CDR1 reads SNHLY; CDR2 reads FYNNEI. As DNA, the CDR3 is TGTGCCAGCAGGGGGCCAGGCGCCTACAATGAGCAGTTCTTC. This encodes CASRGPGAYNEQFF.

This rearrangement joins TRBV5-1 to TRBJ1-2; D unresolved. The CDR3 has 14 residues. From germline, CDR1 is SGHRS and CDR2 YFSETQ. The V end was cut by 3 bases, the J end by 1 base, with 10 bases between. Written as DNA, the CDR3 is TGCGCCAGCAGCTCGTGGCGAGATAACTATGGCTACACCTTC. Its translation: CASSSWRDNYGYTF.